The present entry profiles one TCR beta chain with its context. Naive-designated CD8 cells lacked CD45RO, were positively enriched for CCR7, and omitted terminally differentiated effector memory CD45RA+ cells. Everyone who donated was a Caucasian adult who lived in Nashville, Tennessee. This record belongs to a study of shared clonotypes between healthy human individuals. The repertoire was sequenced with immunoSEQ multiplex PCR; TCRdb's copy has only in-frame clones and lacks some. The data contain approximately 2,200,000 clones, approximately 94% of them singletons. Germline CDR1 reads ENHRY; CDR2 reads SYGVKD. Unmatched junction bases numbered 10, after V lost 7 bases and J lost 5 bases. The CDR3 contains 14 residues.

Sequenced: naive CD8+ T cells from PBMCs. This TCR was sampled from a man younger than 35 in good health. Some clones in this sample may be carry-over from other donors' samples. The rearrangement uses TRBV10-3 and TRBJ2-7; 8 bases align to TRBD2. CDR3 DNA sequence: TGTGCCATCAAGATGGCGGGGGGTACGAACGAGCAGTACTTC. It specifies CAIKMAGGTNEQYF.